This T cell receptor beta chain derives from a study of T cell responses to AZD1222 COVID-19 vaccine. Study overall: Second-dose groups at about 4 or about 12 weeks were pooled.

TCRdb keeps only in-frame clones here, not all; method: immunoSEQ multiplex PCR. The sample has fewer than 200,000 clones, 75% to 90% seen once. Overall study findings and caveats: Spike-specific TCR breadth rose after two AZD1222 doses, and depth rose as well. Donors, mostly white British, included more females; clonal diversity was possibly underestimated.

With regard to this clone: The antigen is unknown.

V dropped 0 bases and J dropped 3 bases, with 3 bases sitting between them. CDR1 is SGHRS, CDR2 YFSETQ, per germline. The CDR3 spans 12 residues. The starting material was peripheral blood, obtained on day 0 of AZD1222 vaccination. The source of this sequence is an adult in good health. This chain links TRBV5-1 with TRBJ1-2; D gene uncertain. DNA for the CDR3: TGCGCCAGCAGCTTGGGTGACTATGGCTACACCTTC. This gives the protein CASSLGDYGYTF.